The 32 T cell receptor beta chains reported below all come from one sample, sequenced in a study of CD8+CD57+ T cells in acquired aplastic anemia. Genomic DNA served as template for TCR beta VDJ and CDR3 profiling. In TCRdb, the reads were re-called with MiXCR into one record per CDR3 protein. Here the sample spans 35,000 to 45,000 distinct CDR3 sequences, more than 75% being singletons. Sequenced: sorted CD4+, CD8+, or CD8+CD57+ T cells (not recorded which) from PBMCs. The receptors were sampled from a human donor in good health, serving as a control.

V usage is TRBV29-1 and J usage is TRBJ1-1, with 10 bases lining up with TRBD1. The J segment lost 8 bases and the V segment lost 6 bases, leaving 3 bases of the junction unmatched. Germline V lookup: CDR1 SQVTM, CDR2 ANQGSEA. The CDR3 is made up of 11 amino acids. This chain's CDR3 is CSVEGQGEAFF. The CDR3 DNA sequence: TGCAGCGTAGAGGGACAGGGGGAAGCTTTCTTT.

The chain carries TRBV20-1 and TRBJ2-7, with a possible D match to TRBD1 (6 bases). Germline loops: CDR1 DFQATT, CDR2 SNEGSKA (reference sequence). The CDR3 totals 12 residues. V shed 7 bases and J shed 7 bases, with 17 bases lying between them. The CDR3 sequence is CSVSTGIGEQYF. The CDR3 DNA sequence: TGCAGTGTCTCAACAGGGATCGGGGAGCAGTACTTC.

This chain links TRBV25-1 with TRBJ2-5; D possibly matches TRBD1 or TRBD2 (6 bases each). Germline V gene sequence: CDR1 MGHDK, CDR2 SYGVNS. CDR3 length: 12 amino acids. Trimming cost V 7 bases and J 5 bases, with 11 bases left between them. CDR3 DNA sequence: TGTGCCAGCACCACAGGGAGGGAGACCCAGTACTTC. Translated, it gives CASTTGRETQYF.

The gene calls are TRBV15 and TRBJ1-6, with unresolved D. Germline assignment: CDR1 LNHNV and CDR2 YYDKDF (reference sequence). Trimming cost V 4 bases and J 8 bases, with 6 bases left between them. The CDR3 extends over 12 amino acids. CDR3 DNA sequence: TGTGCCACCAGCACCTCGGATTCACCCCTCCACTTT. It specifies CATSTSDSPLHF.

V is TRBV20-1 and J is TRBJ2-7, with D possibly matching TRBD2 (5 bases). Germline CDR1 DFQATT, CDR2 SNEGSKA (reference sequence). The CDR3 loop spans 13 amino acids. Trimming removed 3 bases at V and 1 base at J, with 10 bases between. The CDR3 DNA sequence: TGCAGTGCTAGTCCGGGGAGATCCTACGAGCAGTACTTC. It yields the protein CSASPGRSYEQYF.

The chain joins TRBV11-2 to TRBJ2-5, with D perhaps being TRBD1 or TRBD2 (5 bases each). V dropped 1 base and J dropped 10 bases, with 13 bases sitting between them. From germline, CDR1 is SGHAT and CDR2 FQNNGV. This CDR3 contains 13 residues. The CDR3 DNA is TGTGCCAGCAGCTTAGTCGGGGCCGGGGACCAGTACTTC. It codes for CASSLVGAGDQYF.

V usage is TRBV19 and J usage is TRBJ2-3; D call uncertain. CDR1 is LNHDA, CDR2 SQIVND, per germline (reference sequence). Deletions cut 1 base from V and 2 bases from J, with 7 bases between. The CDR3 covers 14 residues. CDR3 protein: CASSIGSPTDTQYF. The CDR3 bases are TGTGCCAGTAGTATAGGATCCCCCACAGATACGCAGTATTTT.

The genes are TRBV13 and TRBJ2-2, with D maybe TRBD1 (7 bases). This CDR3 region has 15 residues. In germline, CDR1 is PRHDT, CDR2 FYEKMQ (reference sequence). CDR3 in DNA: TGTGCGACAGCAGGTCAGGGGGGGAACACCGGGGAGCTGTTTTTT. This sequence encodes CATAGQGGNTGELFF.

V usage is TRBV9 and J usage is TRBJ2-1, with 8 bases lining up with TRBD1. The length of the CDR3 is 15 residues. V was clipped by 0 bases and J by 2 bases; unmatched bases: 1. CDR1 and CDR2 from the germline V gene are SGDLS and YYNGEE. CDR3 residues: CASSVGTGPYNEQFF. CDR3 DNA: TGTGCCAGCAGCGTAGGGACAGGGCCCTACAATGAGCAGTTCTTC. Using reference TRBV9 and TRBJ2-1 for the parts outside the CDR3, the full variable domain is DSGVTQTPKHLITATGQRVTLRCSPRSGDLSVYWYQQSLDQGLQFLIQYYNGEERAKGNILERFSAQQFPDLHSELNLSSLELGDSALYFCASSVGTGPYNEQFFGPGTRLTVL.

This sequence joins TRBV20-1 and TRBJ2-7, with 8 nucleotides matching TRBD2. The CDR3 runs to 14 residues. Germline V gives CDR1 DFQATT, CDR2 SNEGSKA (reference sequence). The junction had 7 bases not matched to a gene; V was cut back by 6 bases and J by 0 bases. CDR3 protein: CSAESGGTSYEQYF. CDR3 sequence (DNA): TGCAGTGCCGAGAGCGGGGGAACCTCCTACGAGCAGTACTTC.

The rearrangement joins TRBV7-3 to TRBJ1-3; D unresolved. CDR1 is SGHTA and CDR2 is FQGTGA in the germline V gene. The CDR3 spans 13 residues. V was pared by 5 bases and J by 2 bases, with 7 bases between. As DNA, the CDR3 is TGTGCCAGCAGCGTACTCGCTGGAAACACCATATATTTT. Its protein is CASSVLAGNTIYF.

This chain connects TRBV25-1 to TRBJ1-2, with 8 bases identical to TRBD1. The ends lost 1 base at V and 0 bases at J; junction bases unmatched: 1. The germline CDR1 and CDR2 sequences are MGHDK and SYGVNS. The CDR3 covers 15 residues. This CDR3 is CASSEWDRSNYGYTF. CDR3 bases: TGTGCCAGCAGTGAATGGGACAGGTCTAACTATGGCTACACCTTC.

The gene calls are TRBV6-6 and TRBJ1-1; no clear D. CDR1 is MNHNY and CDR2 is SVGAGI in the germline V gene (reference sequence). The V and J ends lost 2 bases and 5 bases respectively, with 9 bases between them. The CDR3 has 13 residues. The CDR3 region is CASSYSPTTEAFF. As DNA, the CDR3 is TGTGCCAGCAGTTACAGTCCGACAACTGAAGCTTTCTTT.

V usage is TRBV11-2 and J usage is TRBJ2-1, with D possibly being TRBD2 (7 bases). The CDR3 runs 15 residues. Germline lookup yields CDR1 SGHAT and CDR2 FQNNGV. The germline V and J ends were trimmed by 1 base and 7 bases, with 14 bases remaining between them. In nucleotides, the CDR3 is TGTGCCAGCAGCTTAGTGGGGGGGGCCGGTAATGAGCAGTTCTTC. Residues: CASSLVGGAGNEQFF.

The V and J genes are TRBV20-1 and TRBJ1-1, with 7 nucleotides matching TRBD1. This CDR3 spans 14 amino acids. From germline, CDR1 is DFQATT and CDR2 SNEGSKA (reference sequence). Trimming took 0 bases from V and 3 from J; bases not matched to a gene: 4. The CDR3 DNA sequence: TGCAGTGCTAGAGAACCAGGGGGGGACACTGAAGCTTTCTTT. Protein: CSAREPGGDTEAFF.

V is TRBV15 and J is TRBJ2-7; a possible D gene is TRBD1 (5 bases). The germline gives CDR1 LNHNV, CDR2 YYDKDF (reference sequence). V lost 4 bases and J 4 bases, leaving 11 bases between the germline ends. This CDR3 has 13 residues. The CDR3 sequence: CATSTGTGYEQYF. The CDR3 nucleotides read TGTGCCACCAGCACAGGAACAGGATACGAGCAGTACTTC.

The CDR3 loop reads CASRSVTLGNYEQYF. CDR3 in DNA: TGTGCCAGCAGGTCGGTGACTTTAGGGAACTACGAGCAGTACTTC. J is TRBJ2-7 and V is TRBV13; D gene unclear. Germline lookup yields CDR1 PRHDT and CDR2 FYEKMQ (reference sequence). Trimming took off 6 bases at V and 3 bases at J, with 18 bases between the two ends. This CDR3 has 15 residues.

The CDR3 loop is CASSLDLTPEAFF. The DNA of the CDR3 is TGTGCCAGCAGCTTAGATCTGACTCCTGAAGCTTTCTTT. V usage is TRBV7-9 and J usage is TRBJ1-1, with D hard to call. The CDR3 loop spans 13 amino acids. Germline loops: CDR1 SEHNR, CDR2 FQNEAQ (reference sequence). Trimming stripped 1 base from V and 6 bases from J, with 9 bases between.

This chain uses TRBV7-3 with TRBJ1-2; D is undetermined. CDR3 size: 13 residues. Trimming removed 6 bases from V and 4 bases from J, with 12 bases in between. CDR1 is SGHTA, CDR2 FQGTGA, per germline. CDR3 coding DNA: TGTGCCAGCAGTTTGGGCGGGATCTATGGCTACACCTTC. Its translation is CASSLGGIYGYTF.

The rearrangement links TRBV19 to TRBJ1-5; D is unresolved. V was cut by 8 bases and J by 3 bases, with 14 bases left in between. Germline V gives CDR1 LNHDA, CDR2 SQIVND (reference sequence). This CDR3 has 14 amino acids. CDR3 sequence: CASGRTRDNQPQHF. DNA of the CDR3: TGTGCCAGTGGGAGAACCCGAGACAATCAGCCCCAGCATTTT.

The chain uses TRBV7-2 and TRBJ2-7; perhaps TRBD2 as D (6 bases). There are 14 residues in the CDR3. The germline V gene has CDR1 SGHTA and CDR2 FQGNSA. V was trimmed by 4 bases and J by 1 base, leaving 11 bases between them. This CDR3 is CASSSGGTSYEQYF. CDR3 bases: TGTGCCAGCAGCTCAGGAGGGACGTCCTACGAGCAGTACTTC.

V usage is TRBV7-6 and J usage is TRBJ2-1; D ambiguous. V lost 5 bases, J lost 5 bases, and 7 bases lay in between. This CDR3 has 12 residues. CDR1 and CDR2 (germline): SGHVS, FNYEAQ. In nucleotides, the CDR3 is TGTGCCAGCAGCCAATACGACAATGAGCAGTTCTTC. Protein product: CASSQYDNEQFF.

V is TRBV9 and J is TRBJ1-5; D is perhaps TRBD1 (5 bases). Germline V gene lookup returns CDR1 SGDLS and CDR2 YYNGEE. Trimming removed 0 bases from V and 5 bases from J, with 9 bases in between. The CDR3 length is 14 residues. CDR3 coding DNA: TGTGCCAGCAGCGTAGCTGGGGGGGATCAGCCCCAGCATTTT. Translation: CASSVAGGDQPQHF.

This chain joins TRBV24-1 and TRBJ2-2; D not certain. The germline V gene has CDR1 KGHDR and CDR2 SFDVKD. This CDR3 is built from 14 residues. The V end was cut by 4 bases, the J end by 6 bases, with 11 bases between. CDR3 coding DNA: TGTGCCACCAGTGAACCGGACGGCTCCGGGGAGCTGTTTTTT. The encoded protein is CATSEPDGSGELFF.

A few counts support this clonotype. The chain employs TRBV12-3 or TRBV12-4 and TRBJ1-1; D ambiguous. This CDR3 is built from 10 residues. V lost 6 bases and J 5 bases, leaving 4 bases between the germline ends. The CDR3 DNA sequence: TGTGCCAGCAGGGGGACTGAAGCTTTCTTT. Its translation: CASRGTEAFF.

The genes are TRBV20-1 and TRBJ2-3; D may match TRBD1 or TRBD2 (6 bases each). Germline V gene sequence: CDR1 DFQATT, CDR2 SNEGSKA (reference sequence). The CDR3 runs to 10 residues. This CDR3 reads CSGGYDTQYF. In DNA, the CDR3 is TGCAGCGGGGGCTACGATACGCAGTATTTT.

The gene calls are TRBV2 and TRBJ1-1; no reliable D call. The CDR3 contains 13 residues. The V end was cut by 8 bases, the J end by 2 bases, with 12 bases between. The germline V gene encodes CDR1 SNHLY and CDR2 FYNNEI. CDR3 bases: TGTGCCAGCTCGGTGGACCACAACACTGAAGCTTTCTTT. Encoded protein: CASSVDHNTEAFF.

J is TRBJ2-7 and V is TRBV2; 7 nucleotides align to TRBD2. Germline CDR1 and CDR2: SNHLY and FYNNEI. The CDR3 has 15 amino acids. Trimming took 7 bases from V and 1 from J; bases not matched to a gene: 10. CDR3 in DNA: TGTGCCAGCAAGCTCCAGGGAGGGTTATCCTACGAGCAGTACTTC. Translating gives CASKLQGGLSYEQYF.

The chain uses TRBV11-3 and TRBJ1-2; tentative D call: TRBD1 (5 bases). CDR3 length: 15 residues. V dropped 7 bases and J dropped 1 base, with 16 bases sitting between them. The germline gives CDR1 SGHNT, CDR2 YENEEA. CDR3 bases: TGTGCCAGCACCCCAGAGGGGTCGGATAACTATGGCTACACCTTC. This codes for CASTPEGSDNYGYTF.

By share, this clonotype counts as medium-sized. CDR3: CASSPTHREDGNTIYF. For the CDR3, the DNA is TGTGCCAGCAGCCCGACCCACAGGGAGGACGGAAACACCATATATTTT. The rearrangement joins TRBV7-8 to TRBJ1-3; TRBD1 might be the D (6 bases). Trimming took 5 bases from V and 4 from J, leaving 18 bases between them. This CDR3 region has 16 residues. The V gene's germline CDR1 is SGHVS and CDR2 FQNEAQ.

The chain couples TRBV19 to TRBJ2-7; D perhaps matches TRBD1 (6 bases). The CDR3 consists of 14 residues. V was trimmed by 9 bases and J by 3 bases, leaving 18 bases between them. Germline loops: CDR1 LNHDA, CDR2 SQIVND (reference sequence). The CDR3, as DNA: TGTGCCAGCACGAACAGGGTAAGGCTCTACGAGCAGTACTTC. Its translation is CASTNRVRLYEQYF. Based on the CDR3 plus reference TRBV19 and TRBJ2-7, the full variable domain is DGGITQSPKYLFRKEGQNVTLSCEQNLNHDAMYWYRQDPGQGLRLIYYSQIVNDFQKGDIAEGYSVSREKKESFPLTVTSAQKNPTAFYLCASTNRVRLYEQYFGPGTRLTVT.

V and J are TRBV6-1 and TRBJ1-5; D unclear. The V gene's germline CDR1 is MNHNS and CDR2 SASEGT. This CDR3 is 15 amino acids long. V was cut by 1 base and J by 4 bases, with 11 bases left in between. CDR3 bases: TGTGCCAGCAGTGAAGTAGTACTGATGAATCAGCCCCAGCATTTT. Its protein is CASSEVVLMNQPQHF.